This TCR beta chain was retrieved from a study of blood T cell repertoires in COVID-19. Libraries were prepared by immunoSEQ multiplex PCR; TCRdb keeps only in-frame clonotypes and omits some of them. The profile covers under 70,000 clones, with 88% appearing a single time and approximately 40% taken by the ten largest. This clone was observed once. The CDR3 runs to 14 residues. The V end was cut by 5 bases, the J end by 0 bases, with 8 bases between. Looked up from germline, CDR1 is LNHNV and CDR2 is YYDKDF (reference sequence). The gene calls are TRBV15 and TRBJ1-5, with a possible D match to TRBD1 (6 bases). Specimen: peripheral blood. The sequence derives from a woman aged 60-70 years with COVID-19, enrolled during active disease. The chain's CDR3 is CATSPDSSNQPQHF. CDR3 DNA sequence: TGTGCCACCAGCCCGGACAGTAGCAATCAGCCCCAGCATTTT.